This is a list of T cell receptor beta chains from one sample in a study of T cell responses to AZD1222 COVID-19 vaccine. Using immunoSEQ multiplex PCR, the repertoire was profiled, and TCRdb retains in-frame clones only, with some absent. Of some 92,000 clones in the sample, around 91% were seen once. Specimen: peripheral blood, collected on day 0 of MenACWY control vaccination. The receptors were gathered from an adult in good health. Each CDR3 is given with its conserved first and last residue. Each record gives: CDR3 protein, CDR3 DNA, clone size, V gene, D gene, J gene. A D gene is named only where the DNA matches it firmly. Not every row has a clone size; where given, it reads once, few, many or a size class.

CDR3 protein: CASSSLSGLADRSSYEQYF
CDR3 DNA: TGTGCCAGCAGTTCCCTCTCGGGACTAGCGGACAGGAGCTCCTACGAGCAGTACTTC
clone size: .
V gene: TRBV28
D gene: TRBD2
J gene: TRBJ2-7

CDR3 protein: CASSQDQRNTEAFF
CDR3 DNA: TGCGCCAGCAGCCAAGATCAACGGAACACTGAAGCTTTCTTT
clone size: few
V gene: TRBV4-1
D gene: .
J gene: TRBJ1-1

CDR3 protein: CASSIGQGGNQPQHF
CDR3 DNA: TGTGCCAGTAGTATCGGGCAGGGCGGCAATCAGCCCCAGCATTTT
clone size: .
V gene: TRBV19
D gene: .
J gene: TRBJ1-5

CDR3 protein: CASARQGQPNYGYTF
CDR3 DNA: TGTGCCAGCGCAAGACAAGGCCAACCTAACTATGGCTACACCTTC
clone size: .
V gene: TRBV28
D gene: .
J gene: TRBJ1-2

CDR3 protein: CASSPIHLGQENYGYTF
CDR3 DNA: TGTGCCAGTAGTCCCATCCACCTGGGACAGGAGAACTATGGCTACACCTTC
clone size: .
V gene: TRBV19
D gene: TRBD1
J gene: TRBJ1-2

CDR3 protein: CASSLGQPQHF
CDR3 DNA: TGTGCCAGCAGTTTAGGTCAGCCCCAGCATTTT
clone size: .
V gene: TRBV12-3/TRBV12-4
D gene: .
J gene: TRBJ1-5

CDR3 protein: CASSAIGNQGPQHF
CDR3 DNA: TGTGCCAGCAGCGCAATAGGGAACCAGGGCCCCCAGCATTTT
clone size: .
V gene: TRBV9
D gene: .
J gene: TRBJ1-5

CDR3 protein: CASSLGGRLAGATTPLTGELFF
CDR3 DNA: TGTGCCAGCAGCTTAGGAGGTCGACTAGCGGGGGCCACCACCCCTCTTACCGGGGAGCTGTTTTTT
clone size: .
V gene: TRBV13
D gene: TRBD2
J gene: TRBJ2-2

CDR3 protein: CASRRDRGRAAGELFF
CDR3 DNA: TGTGCCAGCAGACGGGACAGGGGGCGAGCGGCCGGGGAGCTGTTTTTT
clone size: .
V gene: TRBV11-2
D gene: TRBD1
J gene: TRBJ2-2

CDR3 protein: CASSLAPGLGADEQFF
CDR3 DNA: TGCGCCAGCAGCTTGGCCCCGGGACTAGGGGCCGATGAGCAGTTCTTC
clone size: .
V gene: TRBV5-1
D gene: TRBD2
J gene: TRBJ2-1

CDR3 protein: CASSFREGQPQHF
CDR3 DNA: TGTGCCAGCAGTTTTCGCGAAGGTCAGCCCCAGCATTTT
clone size: .
V gene: TRBV28
D gene: .
J gene: TRBJ1-5

CDR3 protein: CASSVWASGDAGETQYF
CDR3 DNA: TGTGCCAGCAGTGTCTGGGCTAGCGGGGATGCAGGGGAGACCCAGTACTTC
clone size: .
V gene: TRBV6-4
D gene: TRBD2
J gene: TRBJ2-5

CDR3 protein: CASSLLEEEQYF
CDR3 DNA: TGTGCCAGCAGTTTATTGGAAGAAGAGCAGTACTTC
clone size: .
V gene: TRBV28
D gene: .
J gene: TRBJ2-7

CDR3 protein: CASSSRGVWEQYF
CDR3 DNA: TGTGCCAGCAGCTCGAGGGGGGTGTGGGAGCAGTACTTC
clone size: .
V gene: TRBV11-2
D gene: .
J gene: TRBJ2-7

CDR3 protein: CASSVVGQNSPLHF
CDR3 DNA: TGTGCCAGCAGCGTAGTTGGACAGAATTCACCCCTCCACTTT
clone size: once
V gene: TRBV9
D gene: .
J gene: TRBJ1-6

CDR3 protein: CASSFRGLAGPSTDTQYF
CDR3 DNA: TGCGCCAGCAGCTTCAGAGGTCTAGCGGGACCCAGCACAGATACGCAGTATTTT
clone size: .
V gene: TRBV5-1
D gene: TRBD2
J gene: TRBJ2-3

CDR3 protein: CASRGGEQYF
CDR3 DNA: TGTGCCAGCAGGGGGGGCGAGCAGTACTTC
clone size: .
V gene: TRBV2
D gene: .
J gene: TRBJ2-7

CDR3 protein: CASSPPGRGRRLDLPLHF
CDR3 DNA: TGTGCCAGCAGCCCACCCGGACGGGGCCGAAGGTTGGATCTACCCCTCCACTTT
clone size: .
V gene: TRBV28
D gene: .
J gene: TRBJ1-6

CDR3 protein: CASSLQGAAGNTIYF
CDR3 DNA: TGTGCCAGCAGCTTACAGGGAGCGGCTGGAAACACCATATATTTT
clone size: .
V gene: TRBV7-9
D gene: .
J gene: TRBJ1-3

CDR3 protein: CASSPSQENYGYTF
CDR3 DNA: TGTGCCAGCTCACCGTCTCAGGAAAACTATGGCTACACCTTC
clone size: .
V gene: TRBV18
D gene: .
J gene: TRBJ1-2

CDR3 protein: CASSLGLAGSTDTQYF
CDR3 DNA: TGTGCCAGCAGCCTCGGACTAGCGGGAAGCACAGATACGCAGTATTTT
clone size: .
V gene: TRBV3-1/TRBV3-2
D gene: TRBD2
J gene: TRBJ2-3

CDR3 protein: CASMVGAEAFF
CDR3 DNA: TGTGCCAGCATGGTGGGCGCTGAAGCTTTCTTT
clone size: .
V gene: TRBV27
D gene: .
J gene: TRBJ1-1

CDR3 protein: CASSQGLVTYEQYF
CDR3 DNA: TGTGCCAGCAGTCAAGGACTGGTAACCTACGAGCAGTACTTC
clone size: .
V gene: TRBV28
D gene: .
J gene: TRBJ2-7

CDR3 protein: CASSYLLGQGLYSNQPQHF
CDR3 DNA: TGTGCCAGCAGTTACTTGTTGGGACAGGGCCTCTATAGCAATCAGCCCCAGCATTTT
clone size: .
V gene: TRBV6-2/TRBV6-3
D gene: TRBD1
J gene: TRBJ1-5

CDR3 protein: CASSKLDRAAESNQPQHF
CDR3 DNA: TGTGCCAGCAGCAAACTGGACAGGGCGGCGGAAAGCAATCAGCCCCAGCATTTT
clone size: .
V gene: TRBV21-1
D gene: .
J gene: TRBJ1-5

CDR3 protein: CASSPDINGYTF
CDR3 DNA: TGTGCCAGCTCACCCGACATTAATGGCTACACCTTC
clone size: .
V gene: TRBV18
D gene: .
J gene: TRBJ1-2

CDR3 protein: CASSSPRQGDYEQYF
CDR3 DNA: TGTGCCAGCAGTTCACCTAGGCAGGGGGACTACGAGCAGTACTTC
clone size: .
V gene: TRBV28
D gene: TRBD1
J gene: TRBJ2-7

CDR3 protein: CASSEVPSGMTEQFF
CDR3 DNA: TGCGCCAGCAGTGAAGTACCTAGCGGGATGACTGAGCAGTTCTTC
clone size: once
V gene: TRBV10-2
D gene: TRBD2
J gene: TRBJ2-1

CDR3 protein: CASSFGSRNEKLFF
CDR3 DNA: TGTGCCAGCAGTTTTGGCAGTAGAAATGAAAAACTGTTTTTT
clone size: .
V gene: TRBV27
D gene: .
J gene: TRBJ1-4

CDR3 protein: CASRTIVEQYF
CDR3 DNA: TGTGCCAGCAGAACTATAGTCGAGCAGTACTTC
clone size: .
V gene: TRBV28
D gene: .
J gene: TRBJ2-7

CDR3 protein: CASSYEGTHYGYTF
CDR3 DNA: TGTGCCAGCAGTTACGAGGGGACACACTATGGCTACACCTTC
clone size: .
V gene: TRBV6-5
D gene: .
J gene: TRBJ1-2

CDR3 protein: CASSSPSENEKLFF
CDR3 DNA: TGTGCCAGCAGTTCCCCCTCGGAAAATGAAAAACTGTTTTTT
clone size: .
V gene: TRBV28
D gene: .
J gene: TRBJ1-4

CDR3 protein: CASSSSSDGSYEQYF
CDR3 DNA: TGCGCCAGCAGCTCCTCTAGCGATGGATCCTACGAGCAGTACTTC
clone size: .
V gene: TRBV5-1
D gene: .
J gene: TRBJ2-7

CDR3 protein: CASSLDSEAFF
CDR3 DNA: TGCGCCAGCAGCTTGGACAGTGAAGCTTTCTTT
clone size: .
V gene: TRBV5-1
D gene: .
J gene: TRBJ1-1

CDR3 protein: CASSGDRMSPLHF
CDR3 DNA: TGCGCCAGCAGTGGGGACAGGATGTCACCCCTCCACTTT
clone size: .
V gene: TRBV10-1
D gene: TRBD1
J gene: TRBJ1-6

CDR3 protein: CASSWQGASNTEAFF
CDR3 DNA: TGTGCCAGCAGTTGGCAGGGGGCCTCGAACACTGAAGCTTTCTTT
clone size: .
V gene: TRBV6-5
D gene: TRBD1
J gene: TRBJ1-1

CDR3 protein: CASRFQGTGELFF
CDR3 DNA: TGTGCCAGCAGGTTTCAAGGGACCGGGGAGCTGTTTTTT
clone size: few
V gene: TRBV12-3/TRBV12-4
D gene: .
J gene: TRBJ2-2

CDR3 protein: CASSPRGPSNQPQHF
CDR3 DNA: TGCGCCAGCAGCCCGAGAGGACCTAGCAATCAGCCCCAGCATTTT
clone size: .
V gene: TRBV10-2
D gene: .
J gene: TRBJ1-5

CDR3 protein: CASRTYRGSSWEQYF
CDR3 DNA: TGTGCCAGCAGGACATACAGGGGGTCAAGCTGGGAGCAGTACTTC
clone size: .
V gene: TRBV2
D gene: TRBD1
J gene: TRBJ2-7

CDR3 protein: CASSPFSGDTQYF
CDR3 DNA: TGTGCCAGCAGCCCTTTCTCTGGGGATACGCAGTATTTT
clone size: .
V gene: TRBV7-3
D gene: .
J gene: TRBJ2-3

CDR3 protein: CASSPRNEQFF
CDR3 DNA: TGTGCCAGCAGCCCCCGCAATGAGCAGTTCTTC
clone size: .
V gene: TRBV7-8
D gene: .
J gene: TRBJ2-1

CDR3 protein: CASANTGELFF
CDR3 DNA: TGCGCCAGTGCAAACACCGGGGAGCTGTTTTTT
clone size: .
V gene: TRBV10-2
D gene: .
J gene: TRBJ2-2

CDR3 protein: CASSLRGTYNSPLHF
CDR3 DNA: TGTGCCAGCAGCTTGAGAGGGACCTATAATTCACCCCTCCACTTT
clone size: once
V gene: TRBV5-6
D gene: .
J gene: TRBJ1-6

CDR3 protein: CASNLQSSYNSPLHF
CDR3 DNA: TGTGCCAGCAACTTACAAAGCTCCTATAATTCACCCCTCCACTTT
clone size: .
V gene: TRBV28
D gene: .
J gene: TRBJ1-6